These 17 T cell receptor beta chains came from one sample sequenced in a study of shared clonotypes between healthy human individuals. Profiling relied on immunoSEQ multiplex PCR, and the TCRdb table lists in-frame clones only, not all of them. The table shows about 960,000 clones, with around three quarters occurring only once. The specimen was memory CD4+ T cells sorted from blood. Documented subset: CD45RA-negative fraction. The receptors were gathered from a man younger than 30 in good health.

The chain links TRBV2 to TRBJ2-6; tentative D call: TRBD1 (6 bases). The CDR3 has 16 amino acids. The germline gives CDR1 SNHLY, CDR2 FYNNEI. The ends were cut back, 6 bases at V and 4 bases at J, with 16 bases in the middle. The CDR3 spells CASSPSTGRGANVLTF. CDR3 DNA sequence: TGTGCCAGCAGCCCATCCACAGGGCGGGGGGCCAACGTCCTGACTTTC.

The V call is TRBV30, the J call TRBJ2-5; D is unresolved. V was trimmed by 2 bases and J by 5 bases, leaving 6 bases between them. CDR1 GTSNPN and CDR2 SVGIG come from the germline V gene (reference sequence). The CDR3 runs 11 residues. The CDR3 region is CAWSRRETQYF. In DNA, the CDR3 is TGTGCCTGGAGTCGTCGGGAGACCCAGTACTTC.

This chain uses TRBV5-1 with TRBJ2-3; 10 nucleotides align to TRBD2. V was pared by 6 bases and J by 7 bases, with 11 bases of the junction left unmatched. Germline V gives CDR1 SGHRS, CDR2 YFSETQ. CDR3 size: 15 residues. The CDR3 sequence is CASTLAGVQRNTQYF. In DNA, the CDR3 is TGCGCCAGCACTCTAGCGGGAGTTCAACGGAATACGCAGTATTTT.

V gene TRBV7-9 combines with J gene TRBJ1-5; unclear D gene. CDR1 and CDR2 (germline): SEHNR, FQNEAQ (reference sequence). The length of the CDR3 is 15 residues. Between the trimmed V and J ends, which lost 1 base and 0 bases, there was a span of 7 bases. The CDR3 nucleotides are TGTGCCAGCAGCTTAGGATCCGCTAGCAATCAGCCCCAGCATTTT. Protein sequence: CASSLGSASNQPQHF.

The genes are TRBV11-2 and TRBJ1-4; D is uncertain. The germline CDR1 and CDR2 sequences are SGHAT and FQNNGV. The V end lost 3 bases, the J end lost 1 base, and 12 bases lay between the germline ends. This CDR3 comprises 16 residues. CDR3 in amino acids: CASSFLGKGTNEKLFF. The DNA for the CDR3 is TGTGCCAGCAGCTTTTTGGGGAAAGGAACTAATGAAAAACTGTTTTTT.

The gene calls are TRBV25-1 and TRBJ1-1, with unresolved D. V lost 3 bases to trimming and J lost 4 bases, with 12 bases between them. Germline V gene lookup returns CDR1 MGHDK and CDR2 SYGVNS. The CDR3 consists of 14 residues. The CDR3 DNA sequence: TGTGCCAGCAGTGATCGGACGGGTGGCACTGAAGCTTTCTTT. Protein: CASSDRTGGTEAFF.

This clone has only one observation. CDR3 in amino acids: CASSSPPSGGSLKTQYF. CDR3 nucleotides: TGTGCCAGCAGCTCCCCCCCTAGCGGGGGGTCATTGAAGACCCAGTACTTC. The chain joins TRBV7-2 to TRBJ2-5, with 11 bases lining up with TRBD2. V was clipped by 4 bases and J by 6 bases; unmatched bases: 13. CDR3 size: 17 residues. Germline V CDR1 and CDR2: SGHTA, FQGNSA.

The chain couples TRBV5-1 to TRBJ2-3; 8 bases match TRBD2. V lost 2 bases and J lost 3; bases outside the gene matches: 5. This CDR3 is 15 amino acids long. Germline V gives CDR1 SGHRS, CDR2 YFSETQ. The CDR3 loop is CASSFASGPTDTQYF. CDR3 in DNA: TGCGCCAGCAGCTTCGCTAGCGGGCCGACAGATACGCAGTATTTT.

This chain uses TRBV25-1 with TRBJ2-3; 11 nucleotides match TRBD2. The CDR3 covers 15 residues. Germline assignment: CDR1 MGHDK and CDR2 SYGVNS. Trimming cost V 5 bases and J 1 base; bases outside gene matches: 2. The CDR3 nucleotides are TGTGCCAGCAGTCCGGGACTAGCGGGCACAGATACGCAGTATTTT. This codes for CASSPGLAGTDTQYF.

This chain joins TRBV11-2 and TRBJ2-7; D possibly matches TRBD1 or TRBD2 (6 bases each). The V and J ends lost 3 bases and 2 bases respectively, with 26 bases between them. The CDR3 runs 19 residues. Germline CDR1 and CDR2: SGHAT and FQNNGV. The CDR3 protein is CASSFRTDPFSGGAYEQYF. For the CDR3, the DNA is TGTGCCAGCAGCTTCCGGACAGACCCCTTTAGCGGAGGAGCCTACGAGCAGTACTTC.

The chain employs TRBV5-1 and TRBJ2-3, with 14 bases fitting TRBD2. The CDR3 is 15 residues long. Germline loops: CDR1 SGHRS, CDR2 YFSETQ. V was pared by 2 bases and J by 5 bases, with 1 base of the junction left unmatched. In DNA, the CDR3 is TGCGCCAGCAGCTTAGGGACTAGCGGGAGAGATACGCAGTATTTT. It specifies CASSLGTSGRDTQYF.

This chain joins TRBV7-2 and TRBJ1-4; 7 bases map to TRBD1. This CDR3 contains 14 residues. J lost 3 bases, V lost 7 bases, and 5 bases had no gene match. The germline V gene encodes CDR1 SGHTA and CDR2 FQGNSA. As DNA, the CDR3 is TGTGCCAGCAACCAACAGGGGCCTAATGAAAAACTGTTTTTT. It translates to CASNQQGPNEKLFF.

There are a few counts of this clone. V and J are TRBV19 and TRBJ2-5; TRBD1 agrees at 7 bases. The germline gives CDR1 LNHDA, CDR2 SQIVND (reference sequence). V gave up 8 bases and J gave up 1 base; unmatched junction bases: 10. The CDR3 is 15 residues long. CDR3 bases: TGTGCCAGTTCCAAAGGGGGCAGCGGCCAAGAGACCCAGTACTTC. This gives the protein CASSKGGSGQETQYF.

This clone was counted many times. This chain joins TRBV11-2 and TRBJ2-1, with 10 nucleotides matching TRBD2. The V and J ends lost 6 bases and 6 bases, in that order; junction bases with no gene match: 11. The length of the CDR3 is 16 residues. From germline, CDR1 is SGHAT and CDR2 FQNNGV. This chain's CDR3 is CASSTDERGGGNEQFF. The CDR3 nucleotides are TGTGCCAGCAGTACAGATGAGCGGGGGGGCGGCAATGAGCAGTTCTTC.

V and J are TRBV5-1 and TRBJ2-7; D possibly matches TRBD1 or TRBD2 (6 bases each). Germline CDR1 and CDR2: SGHRS and YFSETQ. V lost 3 bases and J lost 5, with 18 bases in between. CDR3 size: 15 residues. This CDR3 reads CASSSNSGGGNEQYF. For the CDR3, the DNA is TGCGCCAGCAGCTCGAATAGCGGAGGGGGGAACGAGCAGTACTTC.

The chain couples TRBV6-1 to TRBJ2-1; 12 nucleotides match TRBD2. Germline values: CDR1 MNHNS, CDR2 SASEGT. The CDR3 has 15 residues. Unmatched junction bases numbered 7, after V lost 6 bases and J lost 7 bases. The CDR3 region has the DNA TGTGCCAGCAGCGCTAGCGGGGGGGCCCTGAATGAGCAGTTCTTC. Residues: CASSASGGALNEQFF.

In regard to this clone: The same CDR3 can be traced to other DNA sequences in this sample. The chain uses TRBV10-3 and TRBJ2-7; 8 positions match TRBD2. Looked up from germline, CDR1 is ENHRY and CDR2 is SYGVKD. The CDR3 is 12 residues long. V gave up 6 bases and J gave up 3 bases; unmatched junction bases: 1. The CDR3 region has the DNA TGTGCCATCAGCACTAGCGGCTACGAGCAGTACTTC. It yields the protein CAISTSGYEQYF.